The source of this T cell receptor (beta chain) is a study of beta chain features in type 1 diabetes. Whole-study context: Healthy donors and patients showed comparable age, gender and cell yields. Study-wide points: People with Type 1 diabetes carried modestly yet significantly shorter TCRB CDR3s in all four CD4+ subsets.

As concerns this clone: Antigen: not known.

The sequenced template was cDNA made from the entire isolated RNA. TCRdb's table, derived via immunoSEQ multiplex PCR, lists solely in-frame clones and lacks some. In the table there are about 130,000 clones, 7% to 10% of which are singletons. Every donor had blood drawn once into heparin, roughly 0.11 L on average. The CDR3 has 15 residues. V gave up 4 bases and J gave up 8 bases; unmatched junction bases: 8. The germline gives CDR1 SGHTA, CDR2 FQGNSA. The receptor's source is a man in his late teens or twenties in good health. This chain connects TRBV7-2 to TRBJ1-6; 7 positions agree with TRBD1. Sequencing used central memory CD4+ T cells from blood. CDR3 amino acids: CASSYRQGEDSPLHF. CDR3 nucleotide sequence: TGTGCCAGCAGCTACCGACAGGGAGAGGATTCACCCCTCCACTTT.